These 20 T cell receptor beta chains were sequenced from one sample in a study of siplizumab effects on memory and regulatory T cells. The protocol was immunoSEQ multiplex PCR, while the TCRdb copy is restricted to in-frame clones and leaves out a portion. The profile covers approximately 120,000 clones, with just over 90% appearing a single time and roughly 0.75% taken by the ten largest. The specimen was Tregs sorted from blood. The receptors here all came from a human donor in good health.

The V gene is TRBV19, the J gene TRBJ2-7; D gene uncertain. The CDR3 totals 14 residues. V lost 1 base to trimming and J lost 1 base, with 8 bases between them. Germline lookup yields CDR1 LNHDA and CDR2 SQIVND (reference sequence). The CDR3: CASSIVGSSYEQYF. The CDR3 DNA is TGTGCCAGTAGTATAGTTGGTAGTTCCTACGAGCAGTACTTC.

J is TRBJ2-5 and V is TRBV6-5; 8 bases line up with TRBD1. The CDR3 extends over 15 amino acids. The V and J ends lost 1 base and 5 bases, in that order; junction bases with no gene match: 6. The germline CDR1 and CDR2 sequences are MNHEY and SVGAGI. CDR3 amino acids: CASSYWQGARETQYF. The CDR3 DNA reads as TGTGCCAGCAGTTACTGGCAGGGGGCTCGGGAGACCCAGTACTTC.

The chain has TRBV6-4 and TRBJ1-3, with a possible D match to TRBD1 (5 bases). V was shortened by 3 bases and J by 4 bases, with 10 bases between the two germline ends. CDR3 length equals 14 residues. Germline loops: CDR1 MRHNA, CDR2 SNTAGT. The DNA for the CDR3 is TGTGCCAGCAGTGAACAGGTCTTCGGAAACACCATATATTTT. It translates to CASSEQVFGNTIYF.

The genes are TRBV5-6 and TRBJ2-7, with D hard to call. The CDR3 covers 15 residues. CDR1 is SGHDT and CDR2 is YYEEEE in the germline V gene. V lost 0 bases, J lost 6 bases, and 16 bases lay in between. CDR3 amino acids: CASSLGAETTSEQYF. CDR3 coding DNA: TGTGCCAGCAGCTTGGGGGCAGAGACCACTTCCGAGCAGTACTTC.

J is TRBJ2-5 and V is TRBV15; D gene ambiguous. Per the germline V gene, CDR1 is LNHNV and CDR2 is YYDKDF (reference sequence). The CDR3 contains 12 residues. The V and J ends lost 3 bases and 5 bases respectively, with 7 bases between them. The CDR3 nucleotides read TGTGCCACCAGCAGCCGGATGGAGACCCAGTACTTC. Encoded protein: CATSSRMETQYF.

The chain employs TRBV7-2 and TRBJ2-5; no reliable D call. V gave up 6 bases and J gave up 3 bases, with 11 bases separating them. Germline V gene data show CDR1 as SGHTA and CDR2 as FQGNSA. The CDR3 contains 13 residues. The CDR3 sequence is CASRRPDKETQYF. In DNA form, the CDR3 reads TGTGCCAGCAGGAGGCCTGATAAAGAGACCCAGTACTTC.

This clone was observed a few times. This rearrangement joins TRBV6-1 to TRBJ1-1, with no clear D. Germline-derived CDR1 and CDR2 are MNHNS and SASEGT. There are 12 residues in the CDR3. Trimming removed 2 bases at V and 5 bases at J, with 6 bases between. CDR3 residues: CASSERVTEAFF. The CDR3 DNA sequence: TGTGCCAGCAGTGAAAGAGTTACTGAAGCTTTCTTT.

This chain uses TRBV6-6 with TRBJ1-2, with 7 nucleotides matching TRBD1. Germline V gene data show CDR1 as MNHNY and CDR2 as SVGAGI (reference sequence). The CDR3 runs 15 residues. J gave up 3 bases and V 7 bases, and 11 bases lay outside the gene matches. DNA of the CDR3: TGTGCCAGCACCAGGGACAGTCCTTTTGACTATGGCTACACCTTC. This codes for CASTRDSPFDYGYTF.

Regarding this clone: In the same sample, other DNA sequences code for this CDR3. The genes are TRBV7-9 and TRBJ1-1; D ambiguous. This CDR3 contains 13 residues. The V end was cut by 6 bases, the J end by 4 bases, with 12 bases between. Germline V gene sequence: CDR1 SEHNR, CDR2 FQNEAQ (reference sequence). The CDR3 nucleotides are TGTGCCAGCAGTCTAGAGGGAGGCACTGAAGCTTTCTTT. Its translation is CASSLEGGTEAFF.

V and J are TRBV6-5 and TRBJ1-2, with 7 bases identical to TRBD1. CDR1 and CDR2 from the germline V gene are MNHEY and SVGAGI. V lost 2 bases and J lost 7; bases outside the gene matches: 10. This CDR3 is built from 15 residues. The CDR3 is CASSYEGARLSGYTF. CDR3 DNA: TGTGCCAGCAGTTACGAGGGGGCGCGGTTGAGTGGCTACACCTTC.

This clone counts as medium-sized. This chain joins TRBV6-5 and TRBJ2-7, with D perhaps TRBD1 (6 bases). CDR1 is MNHEY and CDR2 is SVGAGI in the germline V gene. This CDR3 spans 15 amino acids. V lost 6 bases, J lost 2 bases, and 17 bases lay in between. The CDR3 DNA follows: TGTGCCAGCAGGGGTGGGACACAAAGACCCTACGAGCAGTACTTC. It codes for CASRGGTQRPYEQYF.

This chain connects TRBV15 to TRBJ1-5; D remains ambiguous. Trimming cost V 9 bases and J 0 bases, with 9 bases left between them. Germline V lookup: CDR1 LNHNV, CDR2 YYDKDF (reference sequence). This CDR3 contains 13 residues. The CDR3 here is CATGDYSNQPQHF. CDR3 DNA: TGTGCCACTGGGGATTATAGCAATCAGCCCCAGCATTTT. Based on the CDR3 plus reference TRBV15 and TRBJ1-5, the full variable domain is DAMVIQNPRYQVTQFGKPVTLSCSQTLNHNVMYWYQQKSSQAPKLLFHYYDKDFNNEADTPDNFQSRRPNTSFCFLDIRSPGLGDTAMYLCATGDYSNQPQHFGDGTRLSIL.

The chain employs TRBV19 and TRBJ1-5, with D unresolved. V lost 6 bases to trimming and J lost 1 base, with 22 bases between them. The CDR3 totals 18 residues. Per the germline V gene, CDR1 is LNHDA and CDR2 is SQIVND (reference sequence). For the CDR3, the DNA is TGTGCCAGTAGCCAACGGACCCGAACACGGCAGAGCAATCAGCCCCAGCATTTT. Translating it yields CASSQRTRTRQSNQPQHF.

The chain carries TRBV19 and TRBJ1-5; TRBD1 aligns across 10 bases. CDR1 and CDR2 (germline): LNHDA, SQIVND (reference sequence). The CDR3 loop spans 15 amino acids. Trimming cost V 9 bases and J 3 bases; bases outside gene matches: 8. In DNA form, the CDR3 reads TGTGCCAGCACCGGGACAGGGGTATCCAATCAGCCCCAGCATTTT. Residues: CASTGTGVSNQPQHF.

This clone was picked up one time. The V call is TRBV7-9, the J call TRBJ2-5; D uncertain. Trimming cost V 5 bases and J 5 bases, with 12 bases left between them. CDR1 SEHNR and CDR2 FQNEAQ come from the germline V gene (reference sequence). The CDR3 spans 13 residues. CDR3 residues: CASSRTASETQYF. In DNA, the CDR3 is TGTGCCAGCAGCCGGACGGCTTCTGAGACCCAGTACTTC.

The chain is built from TRBV6-5 and TRBJ1-6; D might be TRBD1 (5 bases). The CDR3 is 15 amino acids. Trimming cost V 6 bases and J 5 bases, with 14 bases left between them. The germline CDR1 and CDR2 sequences are MNHEY and SVGAGI. The CDR3 loop reads CASSQGRQDNSPLHF. CDR3 nucleotide sequence: TGTGCCAGCAGCCAGGGACGCCAGGATAATTCACCCCTCCACTTT.

This chain connects TRBV28 to TRBJ1-2; D remains unclear. V lost 2 bases and J lost 8, with 15 bases in between. The germline gives CDR1 MDHEN, CDR2 SYDVKM. This CDR3 has 14 amino acids. The CDR3 DNA is TGTGCCAGCAGTTTAGACTTACGGGCAAAAGGCTACACCTTC. It specifies CASSLDLRAKGYTF.

This clone showed up just once. The chain couples TRBV5-1 to TRBJ1-1, with D hard to call. The ends were cut back, 2 bases at V and 5 bases at J, with 4 bases in the middle. Germline CDR1 SGHRS, CDR2 YFSETQ. The CDR3 extends over 11 amino acids. The CDR3 spells CASSFSTEAFF. DNA for the CDR3: TGCGCCAGCAGCTTTAGTACTGAAGCTTTCTTT.

CDR3 coding DNA: TGTGCCAGCAGGGCCGGGACATCCTATGGCTACACCTTC. Protein sequence: CASRAGTSYGYTF. The chain carries TRBV6-1 and TRBJ1-2; a possible D gene is TRBD1 (6 bases). The length of the CDR3 is 13 residues. The germline CDR1 and CDR2 sequences are MNHNS and SASEGT. V was shortened by 6 bases and J by 4 bases, with 12 bases between the two germline ends.

The gene calls are TRBV5-1 and TRBJ1-5; D gene uncertain. Trimming cost V 0 bases and J 5 bases, with 9 bases left between them. The germline V gene encodes CDR1 SGHRS and CDR2 YFSETQ. The CDR3 totals 14 residues. The CDR3 nucleotides read TGCGCCAGCAGCTTGGACGGAGCCTATCAGCCCCAGCATTTT. Its protein product is CASSLDGAYQPQHF.